The entry that follows covers one T cell receptor beta chain sequence. The junction had 8 bases not matched to a gene; V was cut back by 5 bases and J by 4 bases. This CDR3 contains 15 residues. Looked up from germline, CDR1 is SGHVS and CDR2 is FQNEAQ. The entry originates in a study of Graves' ophthalmopathy and Graves' hyperthyroidism. Certain patients, namely those with other autoimmune diseases, uncontrolled infections, pregnancy or lactation, were excluded. A diagnosis was made from clinical symptoms together with serum thyroxine, TRAb, thyroid ultrasound and orbital computed tomography. From RNA, the CDR3 regions of TCR beta chains were amplified and sequenced. Amplification began with first-round RT-PCR using HTBI primers, then second-round multiplex PCR was performed. TCRdb recomputed calls from the multiplex PCR reads with MiXCR, one row per CDR3 protein. The repertoire has 650,000 to 900,000 distinct CDR3 sequences, 40% of them found once; the top ten carry roughly 45%.

The TCR sequence derives from an adult man with Graves' ophthalmopathy. The chain is built from TRBV7-8 and TRBJ2-3, with TRBD2 matching over 8 bases. The sequencing sample was made of peripheral blood. The CDR3 region is CASSPTGGHADTQYF. CDR3 bases: TGTGCCAGCAGCCCGACGGGAGGGCACGCAGATACGCAGTATTTT.